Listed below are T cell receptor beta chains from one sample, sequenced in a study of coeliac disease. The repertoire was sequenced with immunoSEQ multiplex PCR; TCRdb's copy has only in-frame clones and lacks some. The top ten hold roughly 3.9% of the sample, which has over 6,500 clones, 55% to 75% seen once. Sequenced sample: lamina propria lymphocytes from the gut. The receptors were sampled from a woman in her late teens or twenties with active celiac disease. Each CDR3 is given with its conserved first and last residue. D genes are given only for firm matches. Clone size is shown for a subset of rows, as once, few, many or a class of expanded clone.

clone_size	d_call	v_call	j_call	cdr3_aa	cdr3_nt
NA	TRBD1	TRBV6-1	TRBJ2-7	CASSEWGQGIYEQYF	TGTGCCAGCAGTGAGTGGGGACAGGGGATCTACGAGCAGTACTTC
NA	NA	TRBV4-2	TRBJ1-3	CASSQGNEKGNTIYF	TGTGCCAGCAGCCAAGGCAACGAGAAGGGGAACACCATATATTTT
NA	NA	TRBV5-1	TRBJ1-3	CASTGMTGNTIYF	TGCGCCAGCACGGGGATGACTGGAAACACCATATATTTT
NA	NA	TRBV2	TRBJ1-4	CASSGEGRELFF	TGTGCCAGCAGTGGGGAGGGGAGAGAACTGTTTTTT
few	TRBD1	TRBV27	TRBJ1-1	CASSSQGKGNTEAFF	TGTGCCAGCAGTTCACAGGGGAAGGGGAACACTGAAGCTTTCTTT
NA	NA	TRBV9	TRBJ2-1	CASSGREKSYNEQFF	TGTGCCAGCAGCGGTCGGGAGAAGTCCTACAATGAGCAGTTCTTC
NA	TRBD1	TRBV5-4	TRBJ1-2	CASSSGGTGGTYGYTF	TGTGCCAGCAGTTCCGGGGGGACAGGGGGCACCTATGGCTACACCTTC
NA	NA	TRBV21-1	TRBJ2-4	CASSKELAYHRNIQYF	TGTGCCAGCAGCAAAGAACTAGCGTACCATAGGAACATTCAGTACTTC
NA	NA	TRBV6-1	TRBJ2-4	CASSDRSALPGDIQYF	TGTGCCAGCAGTGACCGCTCGGCGCTGCCGGGGGACATTCAGTACTTC
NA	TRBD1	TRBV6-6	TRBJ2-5	CASSYSGQGAGETQYF	TGTGCCAGCAGTTACTCGGGACAGGGGGCCGGAGAGACCCAGTACTTC
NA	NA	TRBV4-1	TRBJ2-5	CASSPGGLLASAQYF	TGCGCCAGCAGCCCCGGGGGGCTCCTGGCATCGGCCCAGTACTTC
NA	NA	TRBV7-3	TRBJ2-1	CASLPSGESNEQFF	TGTGCCAGCCTACCGTCGGGGGAGAGCAATGAGCAGTTCTTC
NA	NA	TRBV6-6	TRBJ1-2	CAGGTDNGYTF	TGTGCCGGAGGGACTGATAATGGCTACACCTTC
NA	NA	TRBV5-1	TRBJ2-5	CASSLAMIAGETQYF	TGCGCCAGCAGCTTGGCCATGATTGCGGGCGAGACCCAGTACTTC
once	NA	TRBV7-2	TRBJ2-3	CASSLAGADTQYF	TGTGCCAGCAGCTTAGCGGGAGCAGATACGCAGTATTTT
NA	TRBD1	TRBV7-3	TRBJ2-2	CASSLQGLTGELFF	TGTGCCAGCAGCCTACAGGGGCTTACCGGGGAGCTGTTTTTT
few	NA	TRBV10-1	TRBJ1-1	CASSENRNTEAFF	TGCGCCAGCAGTGAAAACAGGAACACTGAAGCTTTCTTT
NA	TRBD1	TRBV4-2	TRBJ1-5	CASSQDRVWSNQPQHF	TGTGCCAGCAGCCAGGACAGGGTTTGGAGCAATCAGCCCCAGCATTTT
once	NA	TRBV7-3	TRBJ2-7	CASSLRWGHEQYF	TGTGCCAGCAGCTTAAGGTGGGGCCACGAGCAGTACTTC
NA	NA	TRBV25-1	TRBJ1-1	CASSGHPLGRVHTEAFF	TGTGCCAGCAGTGGACACCCTTTGGGGAGGGTTCACACTGAAGCTTTCTTT
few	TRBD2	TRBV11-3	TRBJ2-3	CASSPGTSGRTDTQYF	TGTGCCAGCAGCCCCGGGACTAGCGGGAGGACAGATACGCAGTATTTT
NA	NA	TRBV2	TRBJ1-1	CASNRQSEAFF	TGTGCCAGCAATAGACAGTCTGAAGCTTTCTTT
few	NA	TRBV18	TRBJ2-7	CASSPNARGEQYF	TGTGCCAGCTCACCAAACGCCCGGGGCGAGCAGTACTTC
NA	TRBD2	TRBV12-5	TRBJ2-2	CASGLGTSGSVGELFF	TGTGCTAGTGGTTTGGGGACTAGCGGGAGTGTGGGGGAGCTGTTTTTT
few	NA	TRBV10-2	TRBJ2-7	CASTDYFYEQYF	TGCGCCAGCACTGACTATTTCTACGAGCAGTACTTC
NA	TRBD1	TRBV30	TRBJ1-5	CAWTPGQGNQPQHF	TGTGCCTGGACCCCGGGACAGGGGAATCAGCCCCAGCATTTT
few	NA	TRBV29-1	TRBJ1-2	CSVAREPLVYGYTF	TGCAGCGTTGCCCGGGAGCCTCTTGTCTATGGCTACACCTTC
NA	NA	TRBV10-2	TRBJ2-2	CASSEEVVYTGELFF	TGCGCCAGCAGTGAGGAAGTAGTATATACCGGGGAGCTGTTTTTT
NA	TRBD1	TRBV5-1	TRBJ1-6	CASRRDRGNSPLHF	TGCGCCAGCAGGCGAGACAGGGGTAATTCACCCCTCCACTTT
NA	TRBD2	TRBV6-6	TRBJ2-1	CASSSLLGTRNEQFF	TGTGCCAGCAGTTCTCTACTCGGGACTAGAAATGAGCAGTTCTTC
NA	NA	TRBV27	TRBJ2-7	CASSPYSGTSYEQYF	TGTGCCAGCAGTCCTTATAGCGGAACTTCCTACGAGCAGTACTTC
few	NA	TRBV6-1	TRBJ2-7	CASSERLLLEQYF	TGTGCCAGCAGTGAAAGACTGTTGCTCGAGCAGTACTTC
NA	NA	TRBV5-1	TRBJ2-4	CASSRRGSGENIQYF	TGCGCCAGCTCTAGGCGGGGCTCCGGGGAAAACATTCAGTACTTC
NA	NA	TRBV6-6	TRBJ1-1	CASTRREADTEAFF	TGTGCCAGCACCCGGCGGGAGGCGGACACTGAAGCTTTCTTT
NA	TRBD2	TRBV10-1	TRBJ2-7	CASSPTSGVYEQYF	TGCGCCAGCAGTCCGACTAGCGGGGTCTACGAGCAGTACTTC
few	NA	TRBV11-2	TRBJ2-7	CASSLIDEQYF	TGTGCCAGCAGCTTGATAGACGAGCAGTACTTC
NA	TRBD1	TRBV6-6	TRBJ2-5	CASSSTQGATQETQYF	TGTGCCAGCAGCTCAACCCAGGGGGCAACCCAAGAGACCCAGTACTTC
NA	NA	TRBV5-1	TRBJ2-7	CASSLEVARSYEQYF	TGCGCCAGCAGCTTAGAGGTGGCGCGCTCCTACGAGCAGTACTTC
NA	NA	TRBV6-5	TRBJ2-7	CASRRVPGLNYEQYF	TGTGCCAGCAGGCGGGTTCCGGGCCTGAACTACGAGCAGTACTTC
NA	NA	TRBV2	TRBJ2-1	CASSGVGGSSYNEQFF	TGTGCCAGCAGTGGGGTCGGGGGATCCTCCTACAATGAGCAGTTCTTC
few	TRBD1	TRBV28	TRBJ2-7	CASSLDRGPEQYF	TGTGCCAGCAGTCTCGACAGGGGTCCGGAGCAGTACTTC
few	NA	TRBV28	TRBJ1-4	CASSLRLLNEKLFF	TGTGCCAGCAGTTTAAGACTTCTGAATGAAAAACTGTTTTTT
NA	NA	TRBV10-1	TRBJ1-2	CASSRRTVWYYGYTF	TGCGCCAGCAGTAGAAGGACAGTCTGGTACTATGGCTACACCTTC